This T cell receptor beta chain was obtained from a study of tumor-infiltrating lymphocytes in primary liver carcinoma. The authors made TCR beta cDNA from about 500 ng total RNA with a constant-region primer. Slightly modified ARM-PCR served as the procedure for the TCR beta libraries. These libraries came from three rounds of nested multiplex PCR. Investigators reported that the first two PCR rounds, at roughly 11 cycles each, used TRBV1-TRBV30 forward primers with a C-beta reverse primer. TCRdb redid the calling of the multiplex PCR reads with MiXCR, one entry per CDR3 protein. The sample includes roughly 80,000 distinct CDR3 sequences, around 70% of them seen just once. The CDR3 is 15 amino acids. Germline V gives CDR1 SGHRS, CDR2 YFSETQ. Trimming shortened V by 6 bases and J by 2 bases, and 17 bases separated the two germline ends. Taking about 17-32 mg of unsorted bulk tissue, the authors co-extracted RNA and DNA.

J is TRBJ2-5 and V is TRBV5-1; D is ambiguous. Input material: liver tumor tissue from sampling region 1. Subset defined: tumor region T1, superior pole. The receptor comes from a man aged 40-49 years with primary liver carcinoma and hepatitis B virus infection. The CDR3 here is CASNSGGGDQETQYF. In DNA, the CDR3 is TGCGCCAGCAACTCGGGTGGCGGAGATCAAGAGACCCAGTACTTC.